Detailed here is one T cell receptor (beta chain). The data derive from a study of blood T cell repertoires in COVID-19. Overall study: From the United States, Italy and Spain came samples of acute and convalescent COVID-19. From T cells, B-cell-depleted T cells, or PBMCs came the material, which was cDNA or gDNA.

CDR1 is MDHEN, CDR2 SYDVKM, per germline. Trimming took 3 bases from V and 6 from J; bases not matched to a gene: 5. The CDR3 is 15 amino acids. Some clones are missing from TCRdb's copy, which holds only in-frame ones; the method was immunoSEQ multiplex PCR. The table shows about 81,000 clones, with 82% occurring only once. The source material was peripheral blood. The clonotype comes from a human donor in a cohort sampled during active COVID-19. V usage is TRBV28 and J usage is TRBJ2-1, with 10 bases that match TRBD1. CDR3 amino acids: CASSFLGQGLNEQFF. The CDR3 DNA reads as TGTGCCAGCAGTTTTTTGGGACAGGGGCTCAATGAGCAGTTCTTC.